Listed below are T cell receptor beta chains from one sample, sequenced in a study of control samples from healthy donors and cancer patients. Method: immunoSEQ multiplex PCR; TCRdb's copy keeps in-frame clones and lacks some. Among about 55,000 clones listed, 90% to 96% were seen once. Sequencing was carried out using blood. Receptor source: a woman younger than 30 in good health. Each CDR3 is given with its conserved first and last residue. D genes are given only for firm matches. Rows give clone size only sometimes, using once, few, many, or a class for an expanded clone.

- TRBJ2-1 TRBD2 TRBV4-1 TGCGCCAGCAGCCAAGTGGGGGGGGTAAATGAGCAGTTCTTC CASSQVGGVNEQFF
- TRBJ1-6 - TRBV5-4 TGTGCCAGCAGCTTGGTCTCACCCGTCACCTATAATTCACCCCTCCACTTT CASSLVSPVTYNSPLHF
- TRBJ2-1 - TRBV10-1 TGCGCCAGCAGTGAAGGCGGGGGCCTCTACAATGAGCAGTTCTTC CASSEGGGLYNEQFF
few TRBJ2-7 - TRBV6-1 TGTGCCAGCAGTGAAGGGGGGGCCAGCTCCTACGAGCAGTACTTC CASSEGGASSYEQYF
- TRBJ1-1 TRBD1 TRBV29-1 TGCAGCGTTTCAGGGGGCGAAGCTGAAGCTTTCTTT CSVSGGEAEAFF
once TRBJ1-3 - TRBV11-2 TGTGCCAGCAGCTTAGAGGGTGACACCCGCTCTGGAAACACCATATATTTT CASSLEGDTRSGNTIYF
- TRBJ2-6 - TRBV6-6 TGTGCCAGCAGTTACTCGGGGGGTGGGGCCAACGTCCTGACTTTC CASSYSGGGANVLTF
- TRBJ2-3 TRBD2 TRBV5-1 TGCGCCAGCAGCTTGGTCTTGGTGAACCCGTCTTGGACCGAGCGGGGGACGTTGTCAGATACGCAGTATTTT CASSLVLVNPSWTERGTLSDTQYF
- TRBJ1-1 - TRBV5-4 TGTGCCAGCAGCTTCCGCGACAGGAAGAACACTGAAGCTTTCTTT CASSFRDRKNTEAFF
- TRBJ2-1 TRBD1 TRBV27 TGTGCCAGCAGTGACTCCGGGACAGGGGGCAGGTATGAGCAGTTCTTC CASSDSGTGGRYEQFF
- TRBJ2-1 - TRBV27 TGTGCCAGCAATTTTTACGGGGGAAGCTCCTACAATGAGCAGTTCTTC CASNFYGGSSYNEQFF
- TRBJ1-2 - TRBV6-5 TGTGCCAGCAGACGCACAGGGGGCTACACCTTC CASRRTGGYTF
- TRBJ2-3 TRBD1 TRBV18 TGTGCCAGCTCACCCGGACAGGCCAGCACAGATACGCAGTATTTT CASSPGQASTDTQYF
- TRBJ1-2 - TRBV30 TGTGCCTGGAGTCCAACAGGATCCGGCTACACCTTC CAWSPTGSGYTF